This T cell receptor beta chain was obtained from a study of cytomegalovirus exposure and HLA in healthy donors. Study at large: A later analysis reported the 120 or so validation repertoires used the same platform as the 666 first-cohort repertoires.

The V end was cut by 1 base, the J end by 3 bases, with 11 bases between. CDR3 size: 16 residues. Germline lookup yields CDR1 SGHRS and CDR2 YFSETQ. With respect to this clone: Its specificity is unknown.

General study points: A few CMV-associated chains proved CMV antigen-specific in vitro. The study listed about 150 cytomegalovirus-associated TCR beta chains.

Sequencing used immunoSEQ multiplex PCR; TCRdb keeps in-frame clones, though not all of them. The sample includes fewer than 130,000 clones, about 92% of them seen just once. The TCR originated in a woman younger than 35 in good health and CMV-seronegative. The genes are TRBV5-1 and TRBJ1-6; unclear D gene. The specimen was PBMCs. CDR3 residues: CASSLREINYNSPLHF. In nucleotides, the CDR3 is TGCGCCAGCAGCTTGAGAGAAATTAACTATAATTCACCCCTCCACTTT.